This T cell receptor (beta chain) came from a study of blood T cell repertoires in COVID-19. Looking at the study overall: PBMCs, B-cell-depleted T cells, or T cells were the source of the cDNA or gDNA that made up the material.

The table came from immunoSEQ multiplex PCR; TCRdb's copy has only in-frame clones and leaves some out. The sample yields some 510,000 clones, approximately 88% seen once. The germline V gene has CDR1 MGHRA and CDR2 YSYEKL. V dropped 1 base and J dropped 8; count of bases not matched to a gene: 19. This CDR3 is built from 20 residues. V usage is TRBV4-1 and J usage is TRBJ1-4, with 10 bases aligning to TRBD1. Sequencing was carried out using PBMCs or T cells enriched from blood (not recorded which). The source is a woman aged 35 to 49 who had recovered from COVID-19. This CDR3 reads CASSQVRTGQGRNLGEKLFF. CDR3 nucleotides: TGCGCCAGCAGCCAAGTTCGTACGGGACAGGGGAGGAACCTAGGGGAAAAACTGTTTTTT.